The T cell receptor beta chain described here comes from a study of T-cell reconstitution after alpha-beta-depleted transplantation in children. The CDR3 totals 13 residues. Germline lookup yields CDR1 LNHDA and CDR2 SQIVND (reference sequence). V lost 5 bases and J lost 9, with 14 bases in between. Remarks on this clonotype: Antigen specificity is unknown.

The authors prepared the TCRbeta library with unique molecular identifiers. In TCRdb, the PCR reads were re-called with MiXCR into one record per CDR3 protein. This table holds roughly 240,000 distinct CDR3 sequences, around 7.5% found once. General study points: Expanded graft clones, several hundred of them, were reportedly the source of alpha-beta T cells about two months after transplant. Some patients showed high day-60 TCRbeta diversity, which derived from surviving recipient T cells and thymic progenitors. The main origin of T-cell counts and diversity one year after transplant was newly produced T cells.

Specimen: PBMCs, mostly from graft donor cells, collected 180 days after TCRalphabeta/CD19-depleted stem cell transplant. This chain links TRBV19 with TRBJ2-1, with D perhaps TRBD2 (6 bases). The source of this sequence is a male patient under 18 who had a stem cell transplant for acute lymphoblastic leukemia, so the T cells may come from the graft donor. CDR3 DNA: TGTGCCAGTAGTCTTACTAGCCGCCGTGAGCAGTTCTTC. It specifies CASSLTSRREQFF.